The 30 T cell receptor beta chains below were found in one sample sequenced in a study of CD8 T cells in Susac syndrome. An amount of RNA that ranged from 0.5 to 1 ug was reverse transcribed with random hexamers. TCRdb re-derived calls from the immunoSEQ multiplex PCR reads in MiXCR, one entry per CDR3 protein. There are 150,000 to 200,000 distinct CDR3 sequences in the sample; 95% occur only once, and 0.098% lies in the top ten. The sequenced sample was CD4+ T cells from PBMCs. The receptors shown here come from a human donor with Susac syndrome.

The gene calls are TRBV30 and TRBJ2-5; no reliable D call. V was shortened by 2 bases and J by 3 bases, with 13 bases between the two germline ends. The V gene's germline CDR1 is GTSNPN and CDR2 SVGIG (reference sequence). The CDR3 totals 14 residues. CDR3 in DNA: TGTGCCTGGAGTTCCCGGTCCAGAAAAGAGACCCAGTACTTC. It codes for CAWSSRSRKETQYF.

The gene calls are TRBV28 and TRBJ1-3; D call uncertain. In germline, CDR1 is MDHEN, CDR2 SYDVKM. The CDR3 has 12 residues. The V gene lost 7 bases and the J gene lost 8 bases, with 12 bases spanning the gap. CDR3 sequence reads: CASTPGGYTIYF. The CDR3 nucleotides are TGTGCCAGCACTCCGGGAGGGTACACCATATATTTT.

CDR3 region: CASSPNAGINNQPQHF. The CDR3 region has the DNA TGTGCCAGCTCACCAAATGCAGGGATTAACAATCAGCCCCAGCATTTT. This chain uses TRBV18 with TRBJ1-5; D is perhaps TRBD1 (5 bases). Germline V lookup: CDR1 KGHSH, CDR2 LQKENI. The CDR3 extends over 16 amino acids. Trimming removed 2 bases at V and 3 bases at J, with 14 bases between. The complete variable domain, with remaining parts taken from reference TRBV18 and TRBJ1-5, reads NAGVMQNPRHLVRRRGQEARLRCSPMKGHSHVYWYRQLPEEGLKFMVYLQKENIIDESGMPKERFSAEFPKEGPSILRIQQVVRGDSAAYFCASSPNAGINNQPQHFGDGTRLSIL.

The rearrangement uses TRBV20-1 and TRBJ1-4; a weak D match, TRBD1 (5 bases). CDR1 is DFQATT, CDR2 SNEGSKA, per germline (reference sequence). This CDR3 has 12 residues. CDR3 sequence: CGGKGYNEKLFF. The CDR3 nucleotides read TGCGGTGGAAAGGGGTACAATGAAAAACTGTTTTTT.

The V and J genes are TRBV29-1 and TRBJ2-7, with D possibly matching TRBD1 (6 bases). V was cut by 2 bases and J by 4 bases, with 15 bases left in between. CDR1 SQVTM and CDR2 ANQGSEA come from the germline V gene. This CDR3 comprises 14 residues. Written as DNA, the CDR3 is TGCAGCGTTGAAACAGGGAAGGGTTCGTACGAGCAGTACTTC. Amino acids: CSVETGKGSYEQYF.

In DNA form, the CDR3 reads TGTGCCAGCAGTGAAATAGCGGGGGGGCCTGGTGAGCAGTTCTTC. Protein product: CASSEIAGGPGEQFF. This rearrangement joins TRBV2 to TRBJ2-1; 11 nucleotides match TRBD2. The CDR3 covers 15 residues. Germline loops: CDR1 SNHLY, CDR2 FYNNEI. Losses at the gene ends were 2 bases for V and 9 bases for J; bases not matched to a gene: 6.

This sequence joins TRBV7-3 and TRBJ1-1; maybe TRBD1 (5 bases). V was pared by 5 bases and J by 1 base, with 23 bases between. Germline V gives CDR1 SGHTA, CDR2 FQGTGA. This CDR3 region has 18 residues. This CDR3 reads CASSPLGQGLGKNTEAFF. Here the CDR3 DNA reads TGTGCCAGCAGCCCGTTAGGGCAGGGATTGGGGAAGAACACTGAAGCTTTCTTT.

J is TRBJ2-5 and V is TRBV18; 10 bases are a match to TRBD2. The CDR3 is 15 amino acids. Trimming took 5 bases from V and 2 from J; bases not matched to a gene: 5. Germline V gives CDR1 KGHSH, CDR2 LQKENI. CDR3 residues: CASSALAGTQETQYF. The CDR3 bases are TGTGCCAGCTCAGCACTAGCGGGGACACAAGAGACCCAGTACTTC.

With regard to this clonotype: One end of the junction varies from germline; a read error may be responsible. The CDR3 here is CASSEVTVGGERIF. For the CDR3, the DNA is TGTGCCAGCAGTGAAGTCACGGTGGGGGGGGAAAGGATTTTT. This chain links TRBV2 with TRBJ1-4, with TRBD1 as a possible D gene (5 bases). The CDR3 consists of 14 residues. CDR1 is SNHLY, CDR2 FYNNEI, per germline.

This clonotype was detected a few times. The chain has TRBV7-7 and TRBJ2-1; D is unresolved. Trimming left V 3 bases short and J 5 bases short, with 8 bases between. The CDR3 consists of 13 residues. Looked up from germline, CDR1 is SSHAT and CDR2 is FNYEAQ (reference sequence). CDR3 sequence reads: CASSLDPHNEQFF. The CDR3 DNA sequence: TGTGCCAGCAGCTTGGACCCCCACAATGAGCAGTTCTTC.

The V gene is TRBV5-6, the J gene TRBJ1-5; D gene uncertain. The CDR3 loop spans 14 amino acids. With 1 base removed from V and 5 bases from J, the gap between germline ends came to 10 bases. Germline V gives CDR1 SGHDT, CDR2 YYEEEE. The CDR3 sequence is CASSLYTADQPQHF. The CDR3 region has the DNA TGTGCCAGCAGCTTGTACACGGCCGATCAGCCCCAGCATTTT.

The gene calls are TRBV7-9 and TRBJ1-6, with D uncertain. This CDR3 has 14 amino acids. Germline CDR1 is SEHNR and CDR2 is FQNEAQ (reference sequence). V was trimmed by 2 bases and J by 8 bases, leaving 10 bases between them. The CDR3 sequence is CASSLLVNDSPLHF. In nucleotides, the CDR3 is TGTGCCAGCAGCTTATTAGTCAATGATTCACCCCTCCACTTT.

V gene TRBV12-3 or TRBV12-4 combines with J gene TRBJ2-5, with unresolved D. This CDR3 has 11 residues. V was clipped by 3 bases and J by 4 bases, with 3 bases between them. The CDR3 loop is CASSFRETQYF. Written as DNA, the CDR3 is TGTGCCAGCAGTTTCCGAGAGACCCAGTACTTC.

The chain joins TRBV12-3 or TRBV12-4 to TRBJ1-1; 8 bases are shared with TRBD1. The V gene end was trimmed by 6 bases and the J gene end by 3 bases; junction bases not matched to a gene: 6. The CDR3 runs to 14 residues. The CDR3 bases are TGTGCCAGCAGGACAGGGGTTAGGGACACTGAAGCTTTCTTT. Protein sequence: CASRTGVRDTEAFF.

The J gene is TRBJ1-6, the V gene TRBV5-1; 7 nucleotides line up with TRBD1. Germline V gene data show CDR1 as SGHRS and CDR2 as YFSETQ. V shed 0 bases and J 6 bases; nucleotides not matched to a gene: 3. The CDR3 has 15 amino acids. The CDR3 protein is CASSLETGTNSPLHF. In nucleotides, the CDR3 is TGCGCCAGCAGCTTGGAGACAGGGACTAATTCACCCCTCCACTTT.

The chain recombines TRBV7-2 with TRBJ1-1; 9 bases map to TRBD1. The CDR3 contains 14 residues. With V trimmed by 1 base and J by 5 bases, 2 bases remained unmatched. Germline V gives CDR1 SGHTA, CDR2 FQGNSA. The CDR3 bases are TGTGCCAGCAGCTTAGAGGGACAGGGAACTGAAGCTTTCTTT. Its protein is CASSLEGQGTEAFF.

The chain uses TRBV4-1 and TRBJ1-1; 12 nucleotides match TRBD1. Germline CDR1 MGHRA, CDR2 YSYEKL. The CDR3 covers 15 residues. J gave up 5 bases and V 4 bases, and 5 bases lay outside the gene matches. This CDR3 reads CASSRGQGARTEAFF. The CDR3 DNA is TGCGCCAGCAGCCGGGGACAGGGGGCGCGTACTGAAGCTTTCTTT.

V gene TRBV6-2 or TRBV6-3 combines with J gene TRBJ1-4, with D unclear. CDR3 size: 14 residues. Trimming cost V 6 bases and J 5 bases, with 13 bases left between them. CDR1 is MNHEY and CDR2 is SVGEGT in the germline V gene. CDR3 residues: CASRTSGGNEKLFF. CDR3 DNA sequence: TGTGCCAGCAGAACAAGTGGCGGAAATGAAAAACTGTTTTTT.

The chain recombines TRBV14 with TRBJ2-5, with D maybe TRBD2 (7 bases). Trimming left V 5 bases short and J 5 bases short, with 21 bases between. The germline V gene encodes CDR1 SGHDN and CDR2 FVKESK. The CDR3 has 16 amino acids. The CDR3 nucleotides are TGTGCCAGCAGCGCCGCCCCTCGGGGGGCTCGGGAGACCCAGTACTTC. Its translation is CASSAAPRGARETQYF.

The J gene is TRBJ2-7, the V gene TRBV16; a weak D match, TRBD2 (6 bases). Germline lookup yields CDR1 KGHSY and CDR2 FQNENV. V was shortened by 6 bases and J by 5 bases, with 14 bases between the two germline ends. The CDR3 contains 13 residues. This CDR3 is CASRRAAGNEQYF. In nucleotides, the CDR3 is TGTGCCAGCAGACGTGCCGCGGGGAACGAGCAGTACTTC.

This chain joins TRBV2 and TRBJ1-2, with TRBD1 as a possible D gene (5 bases). CDR3 length: 14 residues. The germline gives CDR1 SNHLY, CDR2 FYNNEI. V was pared by 3 bases and J by 7 bases, with 15 bases between. The DNA for the CDR3 is TGTGCCAGCAGTGAGGAAGGCAGGGAGGGTGGCTACACCTTC. It is translated as CASSEEGREGGYTF. Supplemented by reference TRBV2 and TRBJ1-2, the full variable domain reads EPEVTQTPSHQVTQMGQEVILRCVPISNHLYFYWYRQILGQKVEFLVSFYNNEISEKSEIFDDQFSVERPDGSNFTLKIRSTKLEDSAMYFCASSEEGREGGYTFGSGTRLTVV.

The J gene is TRBJ2-2, the V gene TRBV5-1, with a weak D call TRBD1 (6 bases). The V gene lost 0 bases and the J gene lost 2 bases, with 11 bases spanning the gap. The CDR3 runs to 16 residues. CDR1 and CDR2 from the germline V gene are SGHRS and YFSETQ. This CDR3 reads CASSLAGTLNTGELFF. Written as DNA, the CDR3 is TGCGCCAGCAGCTTGGCCGGGACACTTAACACCGGGGAGCTGTTTTTT.

The chain uses TRBV12-3 or TRBV12-4 and TRBJ2-2; 7 bases fit TRBD1. This CDR3 spans 17 amino acids. The V and J ends lost 5 bases and 1 base, in that order; junction bases with no gene match: 10. The CDR3 DNA sequence: TGTGCCAGCAGTGTAGTAAGGGGGCCGCAGAACACCGGGGAGCTGTTTTTT. It is translated as CASSVVRGPQNTGELFF.

V is TRBV7-3 and J is TRBJ1-1; the match to TRBD1 covers 8 bases. Per germline, CDR1 SGHTA and CDR2 FQGTGA. J gave up 5 bases and V 3 bases, and 5 bases lay outside the gene matches. This CDR3 spans 14 amino acids. The CDR3 spells CASSFGQGGTEAFF. The CDR3 region has the DNA TGTGCCAGCAGCTTTGGACAGGGAGGTACTGAAGCTTTCTTT.

This clonotype was detected once. The rearrangement uses TRBV27 and TRBJ1-4; tentative D call: TRBD1 (6 bases). The CDR3 loop spans 16 amino acids. Per germline, CDR1 MNHEY and CDR2 SMNVEV (reference sequence). V lost 4 bases to trimming and J lost 8 bases, with 20 bases between them. The CDR3 DNA reads TGTGCCAGCAGTTCGGGGGCTGGCCTCATGGGGGAAAAACTGTTTTTT. This gives the protein CASSSGAGLMGEKLFF.

This chain's CDR3 is CAWTKTDTQYF. DNA for the CDR3: TGTGCCTGGACCAAGACAGATACGCAGTATTTT. V usage is TRBV30 and J usage is TRBJ2-3; D is undetermined. Per germline, CDR1 GTSNPN and CDR2 SVGIG (reference sequence). This CDR3 contains 11 residues. Trimming stripped 4 bases from V and 3 bases from J, with 5 bases between. The whole variable domain, filled in from reference TRBV30 and TRBJ2-3, reads SQTIHQWPATLVQPVGSPLSLECTVEGTSNPNLYWYRQAAGRGLQLLFYSVGIGQISSEVPQNLSASRPQDRQFILSSKKLLLSDSGFYLCAWTKTDTQYFGPGTRLTVL.

V gene TRBV20-1 combines with J gene TRBJ2-4; the D is unclear. Germline V lookup: CDR1 DFQATT, CDR2 SNEGSKA (reference sequence). The CDR3 loop spans 15 amino acids. The germline V and J ends were trimmed by 7 bases and 0 bases, with 16 bases remaining between them. DNA for the CDR3: TGCAGTGTCAAGTCGCAGTTCTTAGCCAAAAACATTCAGTACTTC. This translates into CSVKSQFLAKNIQYF.

The chain recombines TRBV5-6 with TRBJ1-3; D is undetermined. CDR1 SGHDT and CDR2 YYEEEE come from the germline V gene. The germline V and J ends were trimmed by 1 base and 3 bases, with 11 bases remaining between them. The CDR3 loop spans 15 amino acids. The CDR3 region has the DNA TGTGCCAGCAGCTTGCCTGGGCGGGATGGAAACACCATATATTTT. This encodes CASSLPGRDGNTIYF.

The count of this clonotype is one. This sequence joins TRBV7-9 and TRBJ2-1; 10 bases map to TRBD2. The CDR3 extends over 15 amino acids. The V gene's germline CDR1 is SEHNR and CDR2 FQNEAQ (reference sequence). The V gene end was trimmed by 1 base and the J gene end by 6 bases; junction bases not matched to a gene: 3. The DNA for the CDR3 is TGTGCCAGCAGCTTAGAAGGGACTAGCGTCAATGAGCAGTTCTTC. Its translation is CASSLEGTSVNEQFF.

The chain recombines TRBV14 with TRBJ1-2; D unresolved. Germline V lookup: CDR1 SGHDN, CDR2 FVKESK. CDR3 length: 13 amino acids. The V end lost 1 base, the J end lost 8 bases, and 11 bases lay between the germline ends. The chain's CDR3 is CASSQARTDGYTF. CDR3 coding DNA: TGTGCCAGCAGCCAAGCCAGGACCGACGGCTACACCTTC.